This T cell receptor beta chain appears in the sequencing data of a study of OX40 agonist ivuxolimab in advanced cancers. TCRdb keeps only in-frame clones here, not all; method: immunoSEQ multiplex PCR. The table has roughly 57,000 clones, 84% seen once. This CDR3 has 15 amino acids. Sequenced material: CD4+ or CD8+ T cells sorted from blood, taken in a trial of the OX40 agonist ivuxolimab. This TCR was recovered from an adult with an advanced solid tumor such as melanoma, head and neck, liver or kidney cancer. V is TRBV21-1 and J is TRBJ2-1; TRBD1, the table's D call, lacks a check against the DNA. TRBV21-1 is designated a pseudogene. CDR3 residues: CARETGDLGRNEQFF. The CDR3 region has the DNA TGTGCCAGGGAGACAGGGGACCTAGGGAGGAATGAGCAGTTCTTC.